Detailed here is one TCR beta chain. What this receptor recognizes is not known. The record has no base qualities; no much larger clone is one base away. These data belong to a study of shared clonotypes between healthy human individuals (dated by TCRdb to 2018 to 2020). Study-level background: Three men and a couple of women, aged 18 to 49 years, made up the cohort. For each donor, three plates each were used for CD4 naive and CD4 memory, two plates were used for CD8 naive, and one plate was used for CD8 memory. Blood TCR repertoires of a handful of healthy adults were deeply sequenced to estimate repertoire size and the extent of clonotype sharing between individuals. Different laboratories and diverse techniques were used to prepare libraries and sequence TCR repertoires, to increase sequencing depth and limit assay-specific biases. Each donor's leukapheresis produced roughly between about 0.8 and 8.9 billion PBMCs. The research as a whole found: Pairwise subsampling led to the expectation that sequencing depth would affect the degree of clonotype sharing among donors. Even with the large sequencing depth, rarefaction of the sorted-subset datasets indicated that sequencing was incomplete. The small number of donors limited the genetic and exposure-history diversity represented. Sharing across several donors was observed for 5% to 6.5% of naive CD4, around 3.5% of naive CD8, about 2.3% of memory CD4, and 0.4% of memory CD8 clonotypes. Only blood was sampled, and tissue TCR repertoires likely differ from those in blood. Larger estimated clonotype richness was generally found for naive subsets than for memory subsets. Compared with non-shared clonotypes, clonotypes shared by all four sorted-subset donors had higher generation probabilities.

According to the germline V gene, CDR1 reads MNHNS and CDR2 reads SASEGT. Including cysteine and phenylalanine, the CDR3 has 15 amino acids. Only the CDR3 region is kept as DNA, spanning 45 bases read in frame from base 1. At the junction V is shortened by 4 bases and J by 3 bases; bases outside the gene matches: 3. Using the deep immunoSEQ assay, multiplex PCR amplified TCR CDR3 regions from genomic DNA. Extracted genomic DNA from each cell subset was spread evenly across all wells of several immunoSEQ 96-well plates, with each plate serving as a replicate. For sorted subsets, approximately 210 ng genomic DNA, equal to tens of thousands of T cell genomes, was loaded into each replicate PCR. Purified libraries were quantified with a Qubit 3.0 fluorometer, sized on a Bioanalyzer 2100, and re-quantified with the KAPA Library Quantification kit. Every immunoSEQ 96-well plate was sequenced on a separate single-read 150-cycle Illumina NextSeq 550 flow cell. Regarding the original processing steps: Because the immunoSEQ output included only junctional sequences and no quality scores, the filtering could not be the same as the filtering used for full-length reads. Sequences were annotated with PyIR, a Python wrapper for IgBLAST v1.9, and V/J genes and CDR3 were assigned using IMGT germline references. Reads were filtered out if the reads had weak V/J assignments (E-value above 1e-6), no CDR3, stop codons, out-of-frame junctions, or ambiguous translated residues. V3J clonotypes were defined as sequences sharing the same inferred V gene, J gene, and CDR3 amino acid sequence. Percentage overlap between repertoires was computed as shared unique clonotypes divided by the size of the smaller repertoire. Repertoire richness was assessed with RTK rarefaction, the Chao1 estimator, and Recon v2.1 estimates of unobserved clonotypes. For all TCRbeta clonotypes obtained by the gDNA method from several donors, generation probabilities were computed with OLGA. TCRdb limited this immuneACCESS table to in-frame rearrangements with V and J called. A share of clones is missing; checked studies link under half to unresolved V genes, and the rest is unexplained. V, J and clone size are taken as reported in that table, and D and trimming were inferred from the DNA itself. The sample contains over 2 million clones, about nine tenths of them found a single time. Approximately 0.4% of the sample is held by the ten biggest clonotypes.

Donors were healthy HIV-negative adults with no recently reported acute infections or vaccinations. All donors were Caucasian adults living in Nashville, Tennessee, USA. CD4+ T cells were enriched through magnetic negative selection, after which naive cells were positively selected on CD45RA and the remaining negative fraction served as the memory subset. Blood was obtained by leukapheresis, after which PBMCs were separated by Ficoll-Histopaque density gradient centrifugation and cryopreserved in liquid nitrogen vapor phase. Purity and quantity of every magnetically sorted T cell population were checked by analytical flow cytometry. Each sorted fraction had its genomic DNA isolated and then quantified by UV absorbance on a Nanodrop 2000c.

The chain was built from TRBV6-1 and TRBJ2-3; 11 bases in between match TRBD2. The TCR sequence derives from a man aged 18 to 30 in good health. Some clones in this sample may be carry-over from other donors' samples. The sample consisted of naive CD4+ T cells from PBMCs. The cell subset or site label here, explained by the study, means: CD45RA+ positively selected. The DNA sequence is TGTGCCAGCAGTGTTAGCGGGAGGGCGACAGATACGCAGTATTTT. Its coded protein is CASSVSGRATDTQYF.